This T cell receptor (beta chain) was observed in a study of T cell repertoires in cytomegalovirus infection. The V end lost 2 bases, the J end lost 5 bases, and 11 bases lay between the germline ends. This CDR3 contains 14 residues. Per germline, CDR1 ENHRY and CDR2 SYGVKD. Details on this clonotype: Its antigen remains unidentified.

TCRdb independently ran MiXCR on the reads; one entry per CDR3 protein. The sample lists roughly 230,000 distinct CDR3 sequences; approximately 17% were seen once. Study results and limitations: Ex vivo responses were dominated by HLA-C-restricted CMV-specific TCR beta clonotypes.

V and J are TRBV10-3 and TRBJ2-3, with D tentatively TRBD2 (7 bases). Sequenced sample: CD8+ T cells from PBMCs. This receptor was identified in a human donor in good health (CMV status not recorded). Some clones in this sample may be carry-over from other donors' samples. CDR3 nucleotide sequence: TGTGCCATCAGTGAGGAGGGGGGGGGAGATACGCAGTATTTT. The encoded protein is CAISEEGGGDTQYF.